Listed here are 9 T cell receptor beta chains from one sample, sequenced in a study of cytomegalovirus exposure and HLA in healthy donors. The primer mix had 60 Vbeta and 13 Jbeta primers. The method was immunoSEQ multiplex PCR; TCRdb's version includes in-frame clones alone and lacks a portion of them. Of 100,000 to 150,000 clones in the sample, about 74% were seen once. Sample: PBMCs. These receptor sequences come from a woman aged 45-65 years in good health and CMV-seropositive.

The rearrangement links TRBV11-3 to TRBJ1-1; TRBD1 is a possible D gene (5 bases). V dropped 8 bases and J dropped 1 base, with 14 bases sitting between them. This CDR3 is 14 amino acids long. Germline assignment: CDR1 SGHNT and CDR2 YENEEA. CDR3: CASSPTVTNTEAFF. Written as DNA, the CDR3 is TGTGCCAGCTCCCCGACAGTAACGAACACTGAAGCTTTCTTT.

This clone was seen only a few times. The chain combines TRBV5-1 with TRBJ1-5; 11 positions match TRBD1. V lost 3 bases to trimming and J lost 6 bases; unmatched junction nucleotides: 2. Looked up from germline, CDR1 is SGHRS and CDR2 is YFSETQ. The CDR3 loop spans 14 amino acids. CDR3 nucleotides: TGCGCCAGCAGCTGGGGGACAGGGGGTCAGCCCCAGCATTTT. Its protein is CASSWGTGGQPQHF. Together with reference TRBV5-1 and TRBJ1-5, the CDR3 gives the full variable domain: KAGVTQTPRYLIKTRGQQVTLSCSPISGHRSVSWYQQTPGQGLQFLFEYFSETQRNKGNFPGRFSGRQFSNSRSEMNVSTLELGDSALYLCASSWGTGGQPQHFGDGTRLSIL.

The chain is built from TRBV5-1 and TRBJ1-1; D is perhaps TRBD1 (5 bases). The CDR3 totals 14 residues. Trimming took 4 bases from V and 1 from J, leaving 11 bases between them. Per germline, CDR1 SGHRS and CDR2 YFSETQ. This CDR3 reads CASSQTVGNTEAFF. The CDR3 DNA reads TGCGCCAGCAGCCAGACAGTGGGGAACACTGAAGCTTTCTTT.

The V call is TRBV29-1, the J call TRBJ1-1; 8 positions agree with TRBD1. Germline assignment: CDR1 SQVTM and CDR2 ANQGSEA. V shed 4 bases and J 7 bases; nucleotides not matched to a gene: 2. CDR3 length: 11 residues. CDR3 loop: CSVVDRDEAFF. The CDR3 coding sequence is TGCAGCGTTGTGGACAGGGATGAAGCTTTCTTT.

Written as DNA, the CDR3 is TGTGCCAGTAGTATAGAAGGATCAGCCACCGGGGGCTACACCTTC. It specifies CASSIEGSATGGYTF. The chain recombines TRBV19 with TRBJ1-2; no firm D call. The V gene lost 0 bases and the J gene lost 8 bases, with 16 bases spanning the gap. Germline CDR1 is LNHDA and CDR2 is SQIVND (reference sequence). This CDR3 is built from 15 residues. Full variable domain (remainder filled in from reference TRBV19 and TRBJ1-2): DGGITQSPKYLFRKEGQNVTLSCEQNLNHDAMYWYRQDPGQGLRLIYYSQIVNDFQKGDIAEGYSVSREKKESFPLTVTSAQKNPTAFYLCASSIEGSATGGYTFGSGTRLTVV.

This clone occurred once. The V call is TRBV10-2, the J call TRBJ2-7, with 7 nucleotides matching TRBD1. The germline gives CDR1 WSHSY, CDR2 SAAADI. There are 15 residues in the CDR3. The junction had 13 bases not matched to a gene; V was cut back by 7 bases and J by 4 bases. CDR3 nucleotide sequence: TGCGCCAGCACGTCTCCCGGGACAGCGGATTACGAGCAGTACTTC. Residues: CASTSPGTADYEQYF.

V is TRBV11-3 and J is TRBJ2-7, with D possibly being TRBD1 (5 bases). The CDR3 sequence is 12 residues long. The germline gives CDR1 SGHNT, CDR2 YENEEA. V shed 5 bases and J shed 3 bases, with 8 bases lying between them. CDR3 bases: TGTGCCAGCAGCACCGACAGCTACGAGCAGTACTTC. Its translation is CASSTDSYEQYF. Using reference TRBV11-3 and TRBJ2-7 for the parts outside the CDR3, the full variable domain is EAGVVQSPRYKIIEKKQPVAFWCNPISGHNTLYWYLQNLGQGPELLIRYENEEAVDDSQLPKDRFSAERLKGVDSTLKIQPAELGDSAVYLCASSTDSYEQYFGPGTRLTVT.

The genes are TRBV18 and TRBJ1-6, with 8 bases aligning to TRBD1. The CDR3 extends over 14 amino acids. Germline lookup yields CDR1 KGHSH and CDR2 LQKENI. V lost 3 bases, J lost 7 bases, and 2 bases stayed unmatched. DNA for the CDR3: TGTGCCAGCTCACCCGGGACAGGCAATTCACCCCTCCACTTT. Amino acid sequence: CASSPGTGNSPLHF. Full variable domain (outside the CDR3, taken from reference TRBV18 and TRBJ1-6): NAGVMQNPRHLVRRRGQEARLRCSPMKGHSHVYWYRQLPEEGLKFMVYLQKENIIDESGMPKERFSAEFPKEGPSILRIQQVVRGDSAAYFCASSPGTGNSPLHFGNGTRLTVT.

This clone was seen many times. The chain recombines TRBV4-2 with TRBJ1-1; 7 nucleotides align to TRBD1. The CDR3 sequence is 14 residues long. Trimming at V came to 4 bases and at J to 1 base, leaving 3 bases not matched to a gene. Germline V lookup: CDR1 LGHNA, CDR2 YNFKEQ. The CDR3 loop is CASSLGTANTEAFF. The CDR3 region has the DNA TGTGCCAGCAGCCTAGGGACAGCGAACACTGAAGCTTTCTTT.